A selection of T cell receptor beta chains follows, all from one sample in a study of Ad26.COV2.S vaccination and SARS-CoV-2 variants. Profiled with immunoSEQ multiplex PCR; TCRdb holds only in-frame clones, not every one. Among approximately 410,000 clones listed, around 89% were seen once. Source: peripheral blood, taken in a trial of Ad26.COV2.S vaccine versus placebo. The receptors were gathered from a person aged 18-65 years who received the Ad26.COV2.S COVID-19 vaccine or a placebo. Both conserved end residues are part of each CDR3. Fields, in order: V gene, J gene, clone size, D gene, CDR3 protein, CDR3 DNA. The D gene is left open where the match is weak. Only part of the rows carry a size: once, few, many, or a class if the clone is expanded.

TRBV27	TRBJ1-2	.	TRBD1	CASTSRDRMSGYTF	TGTGCCAGCACCTCGAGGGACAGGATGTCTGGCTACACCTTC
TRBV9	TRBJ2-3	.	.	CASSVASQGVTDTQYF	TGTGCCAGCAGCGTAGCTTCACAGGGAGTCACAGATACGCAGTATTTT
TRBV7-2	TRBJ2-7	once	.	CASRPGLGYEQYF	TGTGCCAGCAGACCAGGGTTGGGGTACGAGCAGTACTTC
TRBV7-7	TRBJ2-1	.	.	CASKPLPDSYNEQFF	TGTGCTAGCAAGCCCCTCCCGGACTCCTACAATGAGCAGTTCTTC
TRBV6-6	TRBJ1-2	.	.	CASSPPSYGYTF	TGTGCCAGCAGTCCTCCCTCGTATGGCTACACCTTC
TRBV19	TRBJ2-7	.	.	CASSPGGGPPDF	TGTGCCAGTAGTCCTGGGGGGGGGCCCCCAGACTTC
TRBV6-4	TRBJ2-3	.	.	CASSEGGGASDTQYF	TGTGCCAGCAGCGAGGGAGGGGGGGCCTCAGATACGCAGTATTTT
TRBV3-1/TRBV3-2	TRBJ1-5	.	.	CASSQDLEAYSNQPQHF	TGTGCCAGCAGCCAAGACCTGGAAGCCTATAGCAATCAGCCCCAGCATTTT
TRBV11-2	TRBJ2-2	.	.	CASSSLGPPGTGELFF	TGTGCCAGCAGCTCCCTCGGGCCTCCCGGGACCGGGGAGCTGTTTTTT
TRBV5-1	TRBJ2-3	.	TRBD2	CASSQPGGRSTDTQYF	TGCGCCAGCAGCCAGCCGGGGGGGAGGAGCACAGATACGCAGTATTTT
TRBV19	TRBJ2-3	once	TRBD2	CASSPGLAGFDTQYF	TGTGCCAGTAGTCCTGGTCTAGCGGGGTTTGATACGCAGTATTTT
TRBV6-2/TRBV6-3	TRBJ1-1	.	.	CASSRGQSPFLNTEAFF	TGTGCCAGCAGCCGCGGACAGTCCCCTTTTTTGAACACTGAAGCTTTCTTT
TRBV5-4	TRBJ1-1	once	.	CASRPGAGLNTEAFF	TGTGCCAGCAGGCCGGGGGCAGGGTTGAACACTGAAGCTTTCTTT
TRBV7-6	TRBJ2-2	.	.	CASSLTRGVGRINTGELFF	TGTGCCAGCAGCTTAACCAGGGGGGTTGGGAGGATTAACACCGGGGAGCTGTTTTTT
TRBV6-5	TRBJ1-6	.	TRBD1	CASRWTGGNSPLHF	TGTGCCAGCAGGTGGACAGGAGGAAATTCACCCCTCCACTTT
TRBV6-2/TRBV6-3	TRBJ2-7	.	.	CASSFGSSSYEQYF	TGTGCCAGCAGTTTCGGCAGTTCTTCCTACGAGCAGTACTTC
TRBV6-1	TRBJ1-3	.	.	CASRERAGTSGNTIYF	TGTGCCAGCAGGGAACGAGCCGGGACATCTGGAAACACCATATATTTT
TRBV7-8	TRBJ1-2	.	.	CASSVRDIANYGYTF	TGTGCCAGCAGCGTCCGGGACATAGCTAACTATGGCTACACCTTC
TRBV4-1	TRBJ1-1	few	.	CASSRQIAVNTEAFF	TGCGCCAGCAGCCGGCAGATAGCTGTGAACACTGAAGCTTTCTTT
TRBV19	TRBJ2-2	.	TRBD1	CASSTLDLSGTDTGELFF	TGTGCCAGTAGTACCCTCGACCTGAGTGGGACAGACACCGGGGAGCTGTTTTTT
TRBV27	TRBJ1-5	many	.	CASRPGQGQPQHF	TGTGCCAGCAGACCTGGGCAGGGCCAGCCCCAGCATTTT
TRBV7-9	TRBJ1-1	.	.	CASSLALGTEPRAFF	TGTGCCAGCAGCTTAGCTCTTGGGACCGAACCACGAGCTTTCTTT
TRBV7-2	TRBJ2-4	.	.	CASSLGFQNIQYF	TGTGCCAGCAGCTTAGGTTTCCAAAACATTCAGTACTTC
TRBV7-6	TRBJ2-7	.	.	CASSLTDSSYEQYF	TGTGCCAGCAGCTTAACTGACAGTTCCTACGAGCAGTACTTC
TRBV6-5	TRBJ2-1	.	.	CASSYSERAEQFF	TGTGCCAGCAGTTACTCGGAGAGGGCTGAGCAGTTCTTC
TRBV5-8	TRBJ1-5	.	TRBD1	CASSSETGLLGNQPQHF	TGTGCCAGCAGCTCAGAGACAGGGCTATTAGGAAATCAGCCCCAGCATTTT
TRBV10-3	TRBJ1-5	.	.	CAIGGENQPQHF	TGTGCCATCGGGGGAGAAAATCAGCCCCAGCATTTT
TRBV30	TRBJ1-2	once	.	CAWSFSASGAVSFNYGYTF	TGTGCCTGGAGTTTTTCTGCCTCTGGGGCGGTATCTTTTAACTATGGCTACACCTTC
TRBV9	TRBJ2-1	.	.	CASSVNSPNNEQFF	TGTGCCAGCAGCGTTAATTCCCCCAACAACGAGCAGTTCTTC
TRBV19	TRBJ2-3	.	TRBD1	CASSKGQVFLSDTQYF	TGTGCCAGTAGTAAGGGACAGGTGTTTTTGTCAGATACGCAGTATTTT
TRBV24-1	TRBJ2-5	once	.	CATSDFLKETQYF	TGTGCCACCAGTGATTTCCTAAAAGAGACCCAGTACTTC
TRBV14	TRBJ1-1	.	TRBD1	CASSQLGRGTGGTEAFF	TGTGCCAGCAGCCAATTGGGCAGGGGGACTGGGGGCACTGAAGCTTTCTTT
TRBV7-9	TRBJ2-7	once	TRBD2	CASRPGGGPRAYEQYF	TGTGCCAGCAGGCCAGGCGGGGGACCCCGGGCCTACGAGCAGTACTTC
TRBV19	TRBJ1-1	.	.	CASSPQRWNTEAFF	TGTGCCAGTAGTCCCCAGAGGTGGAACACTGAAGCTTTCTTT
TRBV7-9	TRBJ2-5	few	TRBD1	CASSSQGTGGVETQYF	TGTGCCAGCAGCTCCCAGGGGACAGGGGGTGTGGAGACCCAGTACTTC
TRBV4-2	TRBJ1-3	.	.	CASSQGPRNTIYF	TGTGCCAGCAGCCAAGGCCCGAGGAACACCATATATTTT
TRBV5-4	TRBJ2-1	.	.	CASSSRLGRRDEQFF	TGTGCCAGCAGCTCGCGACTAGGTAGGAGAGATGAGCAGTTCTTC
TRBV2	TRBJ1-1	.	.	CASSEMVLLTEAFF	TGTGCCAGCAGTGAAATGGTCCTCCTTACTGAAGCTTTCTTT
TRBV5-4	TRBJ1-6	few	.	CASSPGANSPLHF	TGTGCCAGCAGCCCTGGGGCCAATTCACCCCTCCACTTT
TRBV7-8	TRBJ2-7	.	.	CASSLPPGSREQYF	TGTGCCAGCAGCTTGCCGCCGGGCAGTAGGGAGCAGTACTTC
TRBV19	TRBJ1-1	once	TRBD1	CASSIGKRTGGLATEAFF	TGTGCCAGTAGTATAGGGAAGAGGACAGGGGGCCTGGCCACTGAAGCTTTCTTT
TRBV28	TRBJ1-2	.	.	CASSFMAYGGVRGYGYTF	TGTGCCAGCAGTTTTATGGCTTATGGGGGGGTCCGTGGCTATGGCTACACCTTC
TRBV11-2	TRBJ1-2	.	.	CASRPVRGVRGYTF	TGTGCCAGCAGGCCCGTTCGGGGGGTGAGAGGCTACACCTTC
TRBV7-3	TRBJ2-5	.	.	CASSRGNQETQYF	TGTGCCAGCAGCCGGGGGAACCAAGAGACCCAGTACTTC
TRBV11-2	TRBJ2-5	.	.	CASSLYLGIETQYF	TGTGCCAGCAGCTTATATCTAGGGATCGAGACCCAGTACTTC
TRBV13	TRBJ2-5	few	.	CASSWKETQYF	TGTGCCAGCAGCTGGAAAGAGACCCAGTACTTC
TRBV4-2	TRBJ1-2	.	TRBD1	CASSQYGTAQDYNYGYTF	TGTGCCAGCAGCCAATACGGGACAGCGCAAGATTATAACTATGGCTACACCTTC
TRBV24-1	TRBJ2-7	.	.	CATSDSGKSYEQYF	TGTGCCACCAGTGATTCGGGAAAGTCCTACGAGCAGTACTTC